The clone carrying this TCR beta chain has only a few counts. Its antigen remains unknown. The template for TCR beta VDJ and CDR3 sequence profiling was genomic DNA. TCRdb recomputed calls from the reads with MiXCR, one row per CDR3 protein. The table shows about 200,000 distinct CDR3 sequences, with 30% to 40% occurring only once. The record originates from a study of CD8+CD57+ T cells in acquired aplastic anemia. Overall study context: The average for DNA from sorted CD4+ and CD8+ cells was 3.2 ug.

This CDR3 spans 14 amino acids. Germline CDR1 and CDR2: LNHNV and YYDKDF (reference sequence). Overall study results and limits: About 27 CD8+ CDR3 sequences were shared between patients and controls. For CD8+ Simpson's diversity, patients and controls showed no significant difference.

The material sequenced was sorted CD4+, CD8+, or CD8+CD57+ T cells (not recorded which) from PBMCs. The genes are TRBV15 and TRBJ2-7, with D tentatively TRBD1 or TRBD2 (5 bases each). The receptor was isolated from a human donor in good health, serving as a control. CDR3 sequence: CARDQGTQRAEQYF. For the CDR3, the DNA is TGTGCTAGAGATCAGGGAACCCAGAGGGCCGAGCAGTACTTC.